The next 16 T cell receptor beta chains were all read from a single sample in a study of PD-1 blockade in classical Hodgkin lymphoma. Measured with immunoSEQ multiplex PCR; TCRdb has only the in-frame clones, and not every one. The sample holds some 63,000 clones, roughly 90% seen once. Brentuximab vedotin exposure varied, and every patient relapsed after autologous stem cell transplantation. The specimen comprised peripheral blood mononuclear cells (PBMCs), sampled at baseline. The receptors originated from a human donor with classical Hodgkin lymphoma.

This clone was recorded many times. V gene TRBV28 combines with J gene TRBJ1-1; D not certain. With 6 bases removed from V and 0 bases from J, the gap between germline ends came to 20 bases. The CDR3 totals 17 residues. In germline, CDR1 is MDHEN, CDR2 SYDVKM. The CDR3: CASSPLYLGNMNTEAFF. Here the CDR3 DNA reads TGTGCCAGCAGCCCCTTGTATTTGGGGAACATGAACACTGAAGCTTTCTTT.

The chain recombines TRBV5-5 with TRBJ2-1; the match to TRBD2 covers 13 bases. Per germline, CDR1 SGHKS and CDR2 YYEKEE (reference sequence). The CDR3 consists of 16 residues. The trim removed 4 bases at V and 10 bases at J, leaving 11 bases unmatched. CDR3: CASSVKLAGGPVEQFF. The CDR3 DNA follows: TGTGCCAGCAGCGTAAAACTAGCGGGGGGGCCAGTGGAGCAGTTCTTC.

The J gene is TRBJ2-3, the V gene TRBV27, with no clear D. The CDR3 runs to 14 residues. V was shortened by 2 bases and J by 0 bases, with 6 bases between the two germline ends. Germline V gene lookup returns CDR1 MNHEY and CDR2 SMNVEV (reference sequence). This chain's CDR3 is CASSLIPSTDTQYF. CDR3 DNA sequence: TGTGCCAGCAGTTTAATCCCTAGCACAGATACGCAGTATTTT.

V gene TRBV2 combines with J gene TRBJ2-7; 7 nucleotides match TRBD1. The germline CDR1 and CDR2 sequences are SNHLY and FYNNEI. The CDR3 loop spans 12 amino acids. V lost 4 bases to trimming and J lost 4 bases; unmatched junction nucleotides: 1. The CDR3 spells CASSGTGYEQYF. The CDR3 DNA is TGTGCCAGCAGTGGGACAGGTTACGAGCAGTACTTC.

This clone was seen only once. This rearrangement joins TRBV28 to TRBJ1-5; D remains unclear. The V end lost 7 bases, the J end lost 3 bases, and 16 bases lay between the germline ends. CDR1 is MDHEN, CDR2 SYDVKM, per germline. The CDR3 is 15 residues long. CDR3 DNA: TGTGCCAGCACCGCCGCGGCGAAGATCAATCAGCCCCAGCATTTT. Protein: CASTAAAKINQPQHF.

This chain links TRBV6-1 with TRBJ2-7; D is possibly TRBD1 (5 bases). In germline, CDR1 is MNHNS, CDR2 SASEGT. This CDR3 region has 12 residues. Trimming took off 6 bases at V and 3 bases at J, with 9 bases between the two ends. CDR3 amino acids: CASRQASYEQYF. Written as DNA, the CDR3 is TGTGCCAGCAGACAGGCAAGCTACGAGCAGTACTTC.

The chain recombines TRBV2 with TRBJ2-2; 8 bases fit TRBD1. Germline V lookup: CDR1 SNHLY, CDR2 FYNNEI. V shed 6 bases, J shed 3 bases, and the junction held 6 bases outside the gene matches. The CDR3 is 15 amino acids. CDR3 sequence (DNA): TGTGCCAGCAGCCGACAGGGGCGGGACACCGGGGAGCTGTTTTTT. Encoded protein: CASSRQGRDTGELFF.

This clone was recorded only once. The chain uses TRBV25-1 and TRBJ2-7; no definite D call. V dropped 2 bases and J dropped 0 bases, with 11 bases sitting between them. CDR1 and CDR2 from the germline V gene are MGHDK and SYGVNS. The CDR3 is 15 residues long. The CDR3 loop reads CASSEDGGHSYEQYF. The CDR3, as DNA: TGTGCCAGCAGTGAAGATGGTGGGCACTCCTACGAGCAGTACTTC.

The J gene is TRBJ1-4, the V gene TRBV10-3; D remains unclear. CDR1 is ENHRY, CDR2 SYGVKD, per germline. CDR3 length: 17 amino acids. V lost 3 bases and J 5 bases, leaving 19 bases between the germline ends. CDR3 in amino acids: CAISEGGIAIPNEKLFF. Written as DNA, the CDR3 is TGTGCCATCAGTGAAGGTGGAATTGCAATCCCAAATGAAAAACTGTTTTTT.

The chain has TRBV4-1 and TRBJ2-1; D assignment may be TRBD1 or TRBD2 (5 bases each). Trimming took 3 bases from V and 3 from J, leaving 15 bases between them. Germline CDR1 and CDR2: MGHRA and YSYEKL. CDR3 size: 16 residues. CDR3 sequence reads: CASSQGPTRFYNEQFF. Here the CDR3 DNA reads TGCGCCAGCAGCCAGGGACCGACACGATTCTACAATGAGCAGTTCTTC.

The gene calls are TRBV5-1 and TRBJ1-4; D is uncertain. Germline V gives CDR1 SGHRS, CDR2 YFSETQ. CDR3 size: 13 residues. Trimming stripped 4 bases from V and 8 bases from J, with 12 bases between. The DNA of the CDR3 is TGCGCCAGCAGCAGAGGGATTGGCGAAAAACTGTTTTTT. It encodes CASSRGIGEKLFF.

CDR3 in DNA: TGTGCCAGCAGCTTTAGCCCACAGGGTTCCGGGGAGCTGTTTTTT. Translation: CASSFSPQGSGELFF. The chain has TRBV9 and TRBJ2-2, with D possibly being TRBD1 (6 bases). V lost 4 bases and J lost 6, with 16 bases in between. Germline values: CDR1 SGDLS, CDR2 YYNGEE. The CDR3 contains 15 residues.

CDR3 sequence: CSVASATWTEAFF. CDR3 bases: TGCAGCGTTGCATCAGCGACGTGGACTGAAGCTTTCTTT. The genes are TRBV29-1 and TRBJ1-1; D is undetermined. V lost 4 bases and J 5 bases, leaving 14 bases between the germline ends. Looked up from germline, CDR1 is SQVTM and CDR2 is ANQGSEA. This CDR3 spans 13 amino acids.

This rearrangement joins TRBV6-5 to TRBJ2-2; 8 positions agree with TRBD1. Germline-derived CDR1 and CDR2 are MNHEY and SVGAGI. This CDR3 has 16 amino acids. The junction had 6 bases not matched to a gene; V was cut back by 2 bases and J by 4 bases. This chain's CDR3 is CASSYVAGGATGELFF. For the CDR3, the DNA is TGTGCCAGCAGTTACGTGGCAGGGGGCGCCACCGGGGAGCTGTTTTTT.

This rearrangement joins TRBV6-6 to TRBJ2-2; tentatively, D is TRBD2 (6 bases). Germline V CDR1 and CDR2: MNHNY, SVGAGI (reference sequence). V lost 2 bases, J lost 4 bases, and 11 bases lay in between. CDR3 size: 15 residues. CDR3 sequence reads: CASSYARGPTGELFF. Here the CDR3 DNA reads TGTGCCAGCAGTTACGCGCGGGGACCCACCGGGGAGCTGTTTTTT.

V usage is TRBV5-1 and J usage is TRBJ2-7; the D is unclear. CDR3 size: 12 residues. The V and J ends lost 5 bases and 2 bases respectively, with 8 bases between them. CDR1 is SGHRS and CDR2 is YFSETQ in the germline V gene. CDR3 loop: CASSDGPYEQYF. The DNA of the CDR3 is TGCGCCAGCAGTGACGGCCCCTACGAGCAGTACTTC.